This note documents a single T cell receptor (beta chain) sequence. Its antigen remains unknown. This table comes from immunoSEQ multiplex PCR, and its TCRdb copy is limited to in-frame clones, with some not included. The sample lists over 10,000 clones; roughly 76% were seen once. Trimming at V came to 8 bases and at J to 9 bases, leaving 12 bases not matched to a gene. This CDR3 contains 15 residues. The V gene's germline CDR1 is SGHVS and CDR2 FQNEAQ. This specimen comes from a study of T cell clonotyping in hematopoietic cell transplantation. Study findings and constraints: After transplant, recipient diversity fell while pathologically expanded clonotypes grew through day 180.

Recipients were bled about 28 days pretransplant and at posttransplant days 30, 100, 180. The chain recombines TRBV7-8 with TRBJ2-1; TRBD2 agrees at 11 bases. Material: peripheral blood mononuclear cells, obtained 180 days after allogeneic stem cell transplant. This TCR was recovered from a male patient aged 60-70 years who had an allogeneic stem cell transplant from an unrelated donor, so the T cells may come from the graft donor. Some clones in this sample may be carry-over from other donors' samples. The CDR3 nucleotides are TGTGCCAGCCTCATGGGGGCTAGCGGGAGGACTGAGCAGTTCTTC. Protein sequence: CASLMGASGRTEQFF.